Sequencing of this TCR beta chain was carried out in a study of blood T cell repertoires in COVID-19. Per the study methods: Cell counts per sample came from amplifying reference gene primers. Repertoires were generated with immunoSEQ multiplex PCR, while TCRdb's copy carries only in-frame clones and drops some. V, J and clone size are taken as reported in that table, and D and trimming were inferred from the DNA itself. This sample has fewer than 55,000 clones, with around 81% found just once. The TCR comes from a woman aged 80 or over with COVID-19, enrolled during active disease. Sequenced input: peripheral blood.

Here the CDR3 reads CASSFRATYNEQFF. CDR3 DNA sequence: TGTGCCAGCAGCTTCAGGGCTACCTACAATGAGCAGTTCTTC. The chain joins TRBV7-3 to TRBJ2-1, with D possibly being TRBD1 (5 bases). V lost 3 bases to trimming and J lost 2 bases, with 8 bases between them. The CDR3 has 14 residues. Germline V gene lookup returns CDR1 SGHTA and CDR2 FQGTGA.